This is a list of T cell receptor beta chains from one sample in a study of CD8+CD57+ T cells in acquired aplastic anemia. TCRdb called the reads again in MiXCR, with one record for every CDR3 protein. Of roughly 200,000 distinct CDR3 sequences in the sample, around 63% are singletons; the top ten hold approximately 46%. Sample: sorted CD4+, CD8+, or CD8+CD57+ T cells (not recorded which) from PBMCs. The source is a human donor with aplastic anemia. CDR3s leave out the opening cysteine and the closing phenylalanine or tryptophan. Some rows mark clone size as missing; the rest say once, few, many or name a class of expanded clone.

V gene | CDR3 length | clone size | CDR3 protein
TRBV2 | 11 | few | ASRDSLNYGYT
TRBV12-5 | 11 | many | ASAPTPYYGYT
TRBV11-2 | 11 | many | ASSRGTSYEQY
TRBV7-2 | 12 | . | ASSETSSQETQY
TRBV10-3 | 14 | . | AIRGGSGTSYNEQF
TRBV20-1 | 12 | . | SAVTSAYGVTQY
TRBV15 | 15 | . | ATSGKYSGTLTGELF
TRBV7-3 | 11 | . | ASSLNAVGPLY
TRBV10-3 | 15 | few | ASRLGGLAGITDTQY
TRBV10-3 | 12 | few | AISGTGRLYGYT
TRBV12-3/TRBV12-4 | 12 | . | ASSYIPSDVLTF
TRBV5-6 | 11 | many | ASSLGDRRGAF
TRBV11-2 | 13 | . | ASSLEVTSNYGYT
TRBV7-3 | 12 | . | ASSIRPQRGTLF
TRBV2 | 11 | . | ASTLPGGEEQY
TRBV10-3 | 11 | few | AISDKGNTEAF
TRBV20-1 | 13 | . | SARVLAGLPNEQF
TRBV12-3/TRBV12-4 | 13 | . | ASSYRQGSNQPQH
TRBV7-2 | 14 | . | ASSSGTAALTDTQY
TRBV27 | 10 | many | ASGRGGQPQH
TRBV29-1 | 11 | many | SVPTGRTAEAF
TRBV20-1 | 13 | . | SARDGAKTTGELF
TRBV24-1 | 12 | . | ATSTVGSNQPQH
TRBV6-5 | 12 | many | ASSYGGHGGELF
TRBV7-3 | 11 | . | ASSEGSTAGAF
TRBV6-2/TRBV6-3 | 12 | . | ASKFGIEGGELF
TRBV7-3 | 12 | . | ASSLGHNTDTQY
TRBV15 | 12 | . | ATSSGGPPYEQY
TRBV25-1 | 15 | . | ASSGQGVGLADYEQY
TRBV5-4 | 14 | . | ASSSTEGVSSYEQY
TRBV19 | 8 | many | ASRGGELF